The clone carrying this TCR beta chain was found once. These data belong to a study of blood T cell repertoires in COVID-19. The overall study: Acute and convalescent COVID-19 specimens originated in the United States, Italy and Spain. T cells, B-cell-depleted T cells, or PBMCs provided the cDNA or gDNA that served as material.

The CDR3 is made up of 18 amino acids. CDR1 and CDR2 (germline): LGHNA, YSLEER. The V gene end was trimmed by 1 base and the J gene end by 5 bases; junction bases not matched to a gene: 12. Authors' analysis steps: Estimation of nucleated cell counts relied on the amplification of reference gene primers. Only in-frame clones appear in the TCRdb table, and some are missing; sequencing was by immunoSEQ multiplex PCR. V, J and clone size are taken as reported in that table, and D and trimming were inferred from the DNA itself. The sample includes approximately 270,000 clones, 88% of them seen just once.

The sequence derives from a man older than 75 with acute or convalescent COVID-19. The V and J genes are TRBV4-3 and TRBJ2-2; 8 bases line up with TRBD1. The sequenced material came from peripheral blood. CDR3 sequence: CASSQAAQGARSTGELFF. The CDR3 DNA reads TGCGCCAGCAGCCAAGCAGCTCAGGGGGCGCGATCGACCGGGGAGCTGTTTTTT.